This TCR beta chain is drawn from a study of blood T cell repertoires in COVID-19. For the study at large: The study drew acute and convalescent COVID-19 samples from the United States, Italy and Spain. T cells, B-cell-depleted T cells, or PBMCs provided the cDNA or gDNA that served as material.

Authors' processing steps: Reference gene primer amplification yielded estimated nucleated cell counts. Here immunoSEQ multiplex PCR was the method, and the copy in TCRdb shows in-frame clones only, minus some. V, J and clone size were drawn from that table, and D and trimming were deduced from the DNA. The sample holds some 240,000 clones, roughly 88% seen once. J was trimmed by 4 bases and V by 2 bases; bases with no gene match: 11. This CDR3 is 16 amino acids long. Germline V gene data show CDR1 as MNHNS and CDR2 as SASEGT. The origin of this receptor is a woman aged 40 to 55 who had recovered from COVID-19. The specimen was peripheral blood. The chain is built from TRBV6-1 and TRBJ2-7, with 7 bases lining up with TRBD2. The CDR3, as DNA: TGTGCCAGCAGTGAAAGTTGGAGGGAGGGCGTTTACGAGCAGTACTTC. Its protein is CASSESWREGVYEQYF.